Presented here are 10 T cell receptor beta chains from one specimen sequenced in a study of cytomegalovirus exposure and HLA in healthy donors. Both 60 Vbeta primers and 13 Jbeta primers went into the PCR. Only in-frame clones appear in the TCRdb table, and some are missing; sequencing was by immunoSEQ multiplex PCR. The sample includes some 98,000 clones, more than 60% of them seen just once. Sequences were obtained from PBMCs. The receptor set was obtained from a man aged 50-60 years in good health and CMV-seronegative.

The V gene is TRBV5-1, the J gene TRBJ2-2, with a possible D match to TRBD1 (6 bases). This CDR3 has 14 residues. Germline CDR1 SGHRS, CDR2 YFSETQ. V dropped 3 bases and J dropped 1 base, with 7 bases sitting between them. For the CDR3, the DNA is TGCGCCAGCAGCTCGGGACAGAACACCGGGGAGCTGTTTTTT. Protein sequence: CASSSGQNTGELFF.

This clone was detected only once. The rearrangement links TRBV10-3 to TRBJ2-7; 7 bases agree with TRBD1. V lost 11 bases and J lost 5; bases outside the gene matches: 12. The CDR3 contains 13 residues. Germline-derived CDR1 and CDR2 are ENHRY and SYGVKD. CDR3 protein: CAPNRGEGHEQYF. Written as DNA, the CDR3 is TGTGCCCCTAACAGGGGCGAAGGTCACGAGCAGTACTTC.

The table lists this clone with a few counts. The CDR3 loop is CASGGQPQYEQYF. DNA of the CDR3: TGTGCCAGCGGGGGACAACCACAATACGAGCAGTACTTC. J is TRBJ2-7 and V is TRBV6-5; D possibly corresponds to TRBD1 (6 bases). The CDR3 covers 13 residues. The germline V and J ends were trimmed by 8 bases and 4 bases, with 15 bases remaining between them. CDR1 is MNHEY, CDR2 SVGAGI, per germline.

The chain employs TRBV28 and TRBJ2-5; a weak D match, TRBD2 (7 bases). The CDR3 contains 16 residues. V lost 1 base and J lost 5, with 17 bases in between. Germline loops: CDR1 MDHEN, CDR2 SYDVKM. CDR3 sequence reads: CASSLLGGGSLETQYF. Here the CDR3 DNA reads TGTGCCAGCAGTTTATTGGGGGGGGGCTCGTTGGAGACCCAGTACTTC.

J is TRBJ2-3 and V is TRBV5-5; D is possibly TRBD2 (5 bases). The CDR3 has 16 residues. The V gene lost 0 bases and the J gene lost 3 bases, with 14 bases spanning the gap. CDR1 and CDR2 from the germline V gene are SGHKS and YYEKEE (reference sequence). The CDR3 DNA reads as TGTGCCAGCAGCTTGGCGGCTTTGGGCGGGACAGATACGCAGTATTTT. It translates to CASSLAALGGTDTQYF.

V usage is TRBV6-6 and J usage is TRBJ1-6, with D maybe TRBD1 (6 bases). Per germline, CDR1 MNHNY and CDR2 SVGAGI (reference sequence). Trimming took off 3 bases at V and 7 bases at J, with 13 bases between the two ends. The CDR3 has 15 amino acids. DNA for the CDR3: TGTGCCAGCAGTTATAAAACAGGGCCAAATTCACCCCTCCACTTT. As protein: CASSYKTGPNSPLHF.

This clone was observed a few times. The chain links TRBV28 to TRBJ1-5; 7 bases match TRBD1. V shed 3 bases and J 5 bases; nucleotides not matched to a gene: 7. The CDR3 is 15 residues long. CDR1 MDHEN and CDR2 SYDVKM come from the germline V gene. CDR3 sequence (DNA): TGTGCCAGCAGTTTGGCCGGACAGGAAGATCAGCCCCAGCATTTT. As protein: CASSLAGQEDQPQHF.

This clone was observed a handful of times. The V and J genes are TRBV9 and TRBJ2-1; 10 positions match TRBD2. The trim removed 3 bases at V and 4 bases at J, leaving 13 bases unmatched. The V gene's germline CDR1 is SGDLS and CDR2 YYNGEE. The CDR3 is 18 amino acids. CDR3 nucleotide sequence: TGTGCCAGCAGCGACCGGACTAGCGGAGAACATATTTACAATGAGCAGTTCTTC. Residues: CASSDRTSGEHIYNEQFF. Full variable domain (rest looked up from reference TRBV9 and TRBJ2-1): DSGVTQTPKHLITATGQRVTLRCSPRSGDLSVYWYQQSLDQGLQFLIQYYNGEERAKGNILERFSAQQFPDLHSELNLSSLELGDSALYFCASSDRTSGEHIYNEQFFGPGTRLTVL.

The chain links TRBV14 to TRBJ2-3; TRBD1 aligns across 10 bases. This CDR3 is built from 16 residues. Per the germline V gene, CDR1 is SGHDN and CDR2 is FVKESK. Trimming removed 4 bases from V and 2 bases from J; junction bases left unmatched: 6. The CDR3 coding sequence is TGTGCCAGCAGCCGGGACAGGGGCCACCCCACAGATACGCAGTATTTT. Translating gives CASSRDRGHPTDTQYF.

V gene TRBV6-6 combines with J gene TRBJ1-5; 8 nucleotides align to TRBD1. V was clipped by 4 bases and J by 6 bases; unmatched bases: 11. Germline V gives CDR1 MNHNY, CDR2 SVGAGI (reference sequence). The length of the CDR3 is 16 residues. CDR3 in DNA: TGTGCCAGCAGTTCCCAAATGACAGGGGCCGGTCAGCCCCAGCATTTT. Protein: CASSSQMTGAGQPQHF.